One sample yielded the 9 T cell receptor beta chains listed below, sequenced in a study of T cell responses to AZD1222 COVID-19 vaccine. Clones were read by immunoSEQ multiplex PCR, and TCRdb kept only the in-frame ones, dropping some. The sample includes 150,000 to 180,000 clones, roughly 90% of them seen just once. Sequenced material: peripheral blood, taken on day 0 of AZD1222 vaccination. All receptors derive from an adult in good health.

The chain has TRBV2 and TRBJ2-7; 11 nucleotides align to TRBD2. Losses at the gene ends were 6 bases for V and 0 bases for J; bases not matched to a gene: 1. Germline CDR1 is SNHLY and CDR2 is FYNNEI. This CDR3 comprises 14 residues. This CDR3 is CASRGLAASYEQYF. As DNA, the CDR3 is TGTGCCAGCAGGGGACTAGCGGCCTCCTACGAGCAGTACTTC.

For this clone: Other DNA sequences in the sample encode the same CDR3. The rearrangement joins TRBV18 to TRBJ1-2, with D unclear. The V gene lost 0 bases and the J gene lost 8 bases, with 10 bases spanning the gap. Germline CDR1 is KGHSH and CDR2 is LQKENI. This CDR3 has 13 residues. The CDR3 nucleotides are TGTGCCAGCTCACCACCGGCGGCGAGAGGCTACACCTTC. Its translation is CASSPPAARGYTF.

The chain is built from TRBV19 and TRBJ2-7, with a weak D call TRBD1 (8 bases). Germline CDR1 LNHDA, CDR2 SQIVND (reference sequence). This CDR3 contains 16 residues. Trimming cost V 5 bases and J 1 base, with 18 bases left between them. The CDR3 DNA reads as TGTGCCAGTAGTGCGCCGGGAGGACAGGGATCCTACGAGCAGTACTTC. It specifies CASSAPGGQGSYEQYF.

The rearrangement uses TRBV4-1 and TRBJ1-2; no clear D gene. Germline V lookup: CDR1 MGHRA, CDR2 YSYEKL. The CDR3 contains 14 residues. V lost 4 bases and J 8 bases, leaving 17 bases between the germline ends. As DNA, the CDR3 is TGCGCCAGCAGCCTCGCAGGACCTTTTGAAGGCTACACCTTC. Its translation: CASSLAGPFEGYTF.

A few counts support this clone. This rearrangement joins TRBV30 to TRBJ2-7; D call uncertain. V was trimmed by 5 bases and J by 3 bases, leaving 8 bases between them. The CDR3 runs to 11 residues. CDR1 is GTSNPN, CDR2 SVGIG, per germline (reference sequence). CDR3 DNA sequence: TGTGCCTGGGCCCTAGACTACGAGCAGTACTTC. This gives the protein CAWALDYEQYF.

The chain combines TRBV6-5 with TRBJ1-6; D is perhaps TRBD1 (6 bases). This CDR3 comprises 14 residues. V gave up 3 bases and J gave up 7 bases, with 10 bases separating them. In germline, CDR1 is MNHEY, CDR2 SVGAGI. In DNA, the CDR3 is TGTGCCAGCAGTTATCGGGGGCCGAATTCACCCCTCCACTTT. Protein product: CASSYRGPNSPLHF.

This chain joins TRBV18 and TRBJ1-1; D gene unclear. Germline CDR1 reads KGHSH; CDR2 reads LQKENI. The V end lost 1 base, the J end lost 4 bases, and 4 bases lay between the germline ends. The CDR3 is made up of 12 amino acids. The CDR3 spells CASSPRATEAFF. As DNA, the CDR3 is TGTGCCAGCTCACCACGAGCCACTGAAGCTTTCTTT.

This clone showed up just once. Relative to the germline gene, one junction end is altered; a read error may explain this. DNA for the CDR3: TGCGCCAGCAGCCAAGGCCTCGGACAGGGGGAGGACTTC. This sequence encodes CASSQGLGQGEDF. This chain connects TRBV4-3 to TRBJ2-7; 10 bases match TRBD1. The CDR3 is 13 amino acids. Germline CDR1 LGHNA, CDR2 YSLEER.

The rearrangement uses TRBV18 and TRBJ1-6, with D perhaps TRBD1 (6 bases). The length of the CDR3 is 17 residues. With 6 bases removed from V and 0 bases from J, the gap between germline ends came to 15 bases. The germline V gene has CDR1 KGHSH and CDR2 LQKENI. The CDR3 DNA follows: TGTGCCAGCTCCCCTCGGACAGCAAGCTCCTATAATTCACCCCTCCACTTT. Amino acid sequence: CASSPRTASSYNSPLHF.